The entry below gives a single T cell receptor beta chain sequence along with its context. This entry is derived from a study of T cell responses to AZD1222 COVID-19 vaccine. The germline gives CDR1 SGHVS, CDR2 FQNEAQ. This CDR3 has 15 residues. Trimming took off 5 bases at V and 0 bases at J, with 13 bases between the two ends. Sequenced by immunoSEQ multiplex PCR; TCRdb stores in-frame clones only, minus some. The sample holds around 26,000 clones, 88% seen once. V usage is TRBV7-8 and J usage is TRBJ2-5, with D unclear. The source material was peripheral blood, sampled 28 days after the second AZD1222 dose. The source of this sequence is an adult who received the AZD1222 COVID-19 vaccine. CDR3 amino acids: CASSPPQEYQETQYF. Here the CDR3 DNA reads TGTGCCAGCAGCCCCCCCCAGGAATACCAAGAGACCCAGTACTTC. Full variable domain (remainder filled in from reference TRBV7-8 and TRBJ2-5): GAGVSQSPRYKVAKRGQDVALRCDPISGHVSLFWYQQALGQGPEFLTYFQNEAQLDKSGLPSDRFFAERPEGSVSTLKIQRTQQEDSAVYLCASSPPQEYQETQYFGPGTRLLVL.